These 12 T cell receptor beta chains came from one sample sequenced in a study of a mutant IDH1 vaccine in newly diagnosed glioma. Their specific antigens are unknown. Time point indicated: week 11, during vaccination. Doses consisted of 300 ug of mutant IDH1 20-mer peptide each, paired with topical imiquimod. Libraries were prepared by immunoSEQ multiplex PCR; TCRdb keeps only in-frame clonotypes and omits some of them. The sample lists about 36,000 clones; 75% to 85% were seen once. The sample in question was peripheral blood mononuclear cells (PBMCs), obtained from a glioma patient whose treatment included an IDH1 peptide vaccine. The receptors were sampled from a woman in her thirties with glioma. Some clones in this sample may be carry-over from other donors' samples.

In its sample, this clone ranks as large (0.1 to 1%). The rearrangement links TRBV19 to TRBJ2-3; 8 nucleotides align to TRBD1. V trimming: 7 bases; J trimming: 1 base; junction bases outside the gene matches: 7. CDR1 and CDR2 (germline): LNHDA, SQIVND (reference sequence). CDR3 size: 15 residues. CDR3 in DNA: TGTGCCAGTACCTCAGGGGGCGCTGGCACAGATACGCAGTATTTT. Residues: CASTSGGAGTDTQYF.

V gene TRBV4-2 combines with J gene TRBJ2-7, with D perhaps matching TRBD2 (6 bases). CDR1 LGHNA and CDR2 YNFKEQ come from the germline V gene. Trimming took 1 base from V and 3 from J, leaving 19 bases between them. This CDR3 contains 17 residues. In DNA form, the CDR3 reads TGTGCCAGCAGCCAAGCTGCGTTAGCGGAGCGTAACTACGAGCAGTACTTC. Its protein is CASSQAALAERNYEQYF.

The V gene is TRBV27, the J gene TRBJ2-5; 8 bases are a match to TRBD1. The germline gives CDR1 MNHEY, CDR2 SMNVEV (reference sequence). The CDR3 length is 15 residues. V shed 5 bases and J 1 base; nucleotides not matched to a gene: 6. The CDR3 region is CASSPKTGVQETQYF. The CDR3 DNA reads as TGTGCCAGCAGTCCCAAGACAGGGGTCCAAGAGACCCAGTACTTC.

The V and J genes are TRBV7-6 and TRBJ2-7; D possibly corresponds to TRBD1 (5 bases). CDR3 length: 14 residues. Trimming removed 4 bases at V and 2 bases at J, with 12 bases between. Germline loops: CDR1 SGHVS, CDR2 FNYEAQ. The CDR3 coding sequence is TGTGCCAGCAGCTCCGGTGACAGCGCCTACGAGCAGTACTTC. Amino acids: CASSSGDSAYEQYF.

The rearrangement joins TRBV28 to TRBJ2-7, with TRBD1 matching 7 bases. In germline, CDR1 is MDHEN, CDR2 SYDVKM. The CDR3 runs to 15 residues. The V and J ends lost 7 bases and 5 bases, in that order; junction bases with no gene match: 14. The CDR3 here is CASTYRVTGSHEQYF. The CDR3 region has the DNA TGTGCCAGCACCTACCGAGTGACAGGGTCCCACGAGCAGTACTTC.

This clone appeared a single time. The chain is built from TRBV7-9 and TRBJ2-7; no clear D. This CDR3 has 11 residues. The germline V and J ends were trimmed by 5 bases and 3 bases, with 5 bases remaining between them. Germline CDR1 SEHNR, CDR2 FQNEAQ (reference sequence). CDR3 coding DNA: TGTGCCAGCAGCCCAGGCTACGAGCAGTACTTC. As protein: CASSPGYEQYF.

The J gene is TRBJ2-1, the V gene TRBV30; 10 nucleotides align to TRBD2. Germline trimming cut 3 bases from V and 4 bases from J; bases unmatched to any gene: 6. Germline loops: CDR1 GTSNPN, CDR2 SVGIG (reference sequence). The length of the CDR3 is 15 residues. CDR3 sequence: CAWRHGTSAYNEQFF. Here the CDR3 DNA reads TGTGCCTGGAGACACGGGACTAGCGCGTACAATGAGCAGTTCTTC.

The CDR3 sequence is CAWTAGDPKDEQFF. DNA for the CDR3: TGTGCCTGGACTGCTGGCGATCCTAAAGATGAGCAGTTCTTC. The V gene is TRBV30, the J gene TRBJ2-1; D is unresolved. V lost 4 bases to trimming and J lost 8 bases, with 18 bases between them. Looked up from germline, CDR1 is GTSNPN and CDR2 is SVGIG (reference sequence). There are 14 residues in the CDR3.

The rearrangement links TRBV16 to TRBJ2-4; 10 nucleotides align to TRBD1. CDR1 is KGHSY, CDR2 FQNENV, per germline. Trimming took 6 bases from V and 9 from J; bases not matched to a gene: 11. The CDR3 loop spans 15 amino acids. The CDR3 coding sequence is TGTGCCAGCAGTCCAAAGGGGACAGGGGATCTCATTCAGTACTTC. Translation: CASSPKGTGDLIQYF.

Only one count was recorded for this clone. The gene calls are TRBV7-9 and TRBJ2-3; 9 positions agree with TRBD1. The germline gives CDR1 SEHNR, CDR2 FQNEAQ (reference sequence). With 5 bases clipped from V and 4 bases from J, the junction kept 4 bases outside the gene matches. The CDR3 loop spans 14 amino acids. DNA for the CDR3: TGTGCCAGCAGCCCAACAGGGGGCGCAGATACGCAGTATTTT. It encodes CASSPTGGADTQYF.

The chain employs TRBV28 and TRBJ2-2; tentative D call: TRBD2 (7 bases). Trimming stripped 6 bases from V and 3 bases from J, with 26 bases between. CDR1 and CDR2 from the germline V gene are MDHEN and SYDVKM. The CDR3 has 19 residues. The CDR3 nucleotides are TGTGCCAGCAGGCCAACTCTGGGGGGGCCTCAAGCGGACACCGGGGAGCTGTTTTTT. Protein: CASRPTLGGPQADTGELFF. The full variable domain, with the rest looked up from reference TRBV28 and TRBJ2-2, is DVKVTQSSRYLVKRTGEKVFLECVQDMDHENMFWYRQDPGLGLRLIYFSYDVKMKEKGDIPEGYSVSREKKERFSLILESASTNQTSMYLCASRPTLGGPQADTGELFFGEGSRLTVL.

CDR3 sequence (DNA): TGTGCCAGCCGAGAGGGGTACGGCTACACCTTC. It codes for CASREGYGYTF. The chain is built from TRBV2 and TRBJ1-2; TRBD1 might be the D (5 bases). The germline CDR1 and CDR2 sequences are SNHLY and FYNNEI. This CDR3 has 11 residues. V lost 8 bases and J 8 bases, leaving 12 bases between the germline ends.